This TCR beta chain was documented in a study of T cell responses to AZD1222 COVID-19 vaccine. Concerning this clone: Its specificity is not known.

General study results and limits: Unmutated variant regions are reportedly targeted by nearly half of spike-specific TCRs.

TCRdb keeps only in-frame clones here, not all; method: immunoSEQ multiplex PCR. The sample shows approximately 220,000 clones, roughly 91% of them seen only once. The sample in question was peripheral blood, obtained on day 0 of MenACWY control vaccination. The TCR sequence derives from an adult in good health.

The chain's CDR3 is CASSAPSGTDSFPGYSPLHF. The CDR3 nucleotides are TGCGCCAGCAGTGCCCCTTCCGGGACAGATTCATTCCCCGGGTATTCACCCCTCCACTTT. V is TRBV10-1 and J is TRBJ1-6, with 7 bases identical to TRBD1. This CDR3 has 20 amino acids. The ends lost 4 bases at V and 8 bases at J; junction bases unmatched: 23. Germline lookup yields CDR1 WNHNN and CDR2 SYGVQD (reference sequence).